This T cell receptor beta chain was identified in a study of T cell repertoires in cytomegalovirus infection. Germline V gene data show CDR1 as MNHEY and CDR2 as SVGAGI. CDR3 length equals 13 residues. Trimming left V 6 bases short and J 1 base short, with 9 bases between. Using its own MiXCR run on the reads, TCRdb lists one record per CDR3 protein. The table lists hundreds of thousands of distinct CDR3 sequences, roughly 20% of them singletons, with roughly 9% in the top ten. The V and J genes are TRBV6-5 and TRBJ1-1; perhaps TRBD1 as D (5 bases). The clonotype originates from a human donor in good health (CMV status not recorded). Some clones in this sample may be carry-over from other donors' samples. Material: PBMCs. CDR3 loop: CASRRGKNTEAFF. The CDR3 DNA follows: TGTGCCAGCAGGAGGGGAAAGAACACTGAAGCTTTCTTT.